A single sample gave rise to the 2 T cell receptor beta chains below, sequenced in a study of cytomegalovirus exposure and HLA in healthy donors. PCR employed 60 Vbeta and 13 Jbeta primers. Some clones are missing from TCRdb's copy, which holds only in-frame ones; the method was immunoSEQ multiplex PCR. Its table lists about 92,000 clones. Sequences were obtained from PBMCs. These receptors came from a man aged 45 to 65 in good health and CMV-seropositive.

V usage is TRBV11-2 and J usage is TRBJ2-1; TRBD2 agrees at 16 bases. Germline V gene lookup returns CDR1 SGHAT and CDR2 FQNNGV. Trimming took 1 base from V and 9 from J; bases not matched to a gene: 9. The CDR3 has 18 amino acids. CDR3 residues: CASSLGAGTSGRGAEQFF. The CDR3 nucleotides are TGTGCCAGCAGCTTAGGGGCCGGGACTAGCGGGAGGGGTGCTGAGCAGTTCTTC. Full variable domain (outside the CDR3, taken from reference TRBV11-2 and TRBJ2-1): EAGVAQSPRYKIIEKRQSVAFWCNPISGHATLYWYQQILGQGPKLLIQFQNNGVVDDSQLPKDRFSAERLKGVDSTLKIQPAKLEDSAVYLCASSLGAGTSGRGAEQFFGPGTRLTVL.

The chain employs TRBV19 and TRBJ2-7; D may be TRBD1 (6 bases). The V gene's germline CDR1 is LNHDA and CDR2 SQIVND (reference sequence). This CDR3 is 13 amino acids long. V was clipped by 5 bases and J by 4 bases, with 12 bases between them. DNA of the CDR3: TGTGCCAGTAGTTTCTCGACAGGTTACGAGCAGTACGTC. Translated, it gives CASSFSTGYEQYV.